The clone carrying this T cell receptor (beta chain) was observed a single time. The entry originates in a study of control samples from healthy donors and cancer patients. Clones were sequenced by immunoSEQ multiplex PCR, and TCRdb holds only the in-frame ones, with some missing. The sample lists 100,000 to 150,000 clones; around 90% were seen once. The clonotype comes from a man between 18 and 35 years old in good health. Sequences were obtained from blood.

The DNA for the CDR3 is TGTGCCACCAGCCCCAAAGGCAGGGTACCTTTCATCCACGAGCAGTACTTC. This codes for CATSPKGRVPFIHEQYF. The genes are TRBV15 and TRBJ2-7; TRBD1 might be the D (5 bases). The V gene's germline CDR1 is LNHNV and CDR2 YYDKDF (reference sequence). Between the trimmed V and J ends, which lost 5 bases and 5 bases, there was a span of 25 bases. The CDR3 sequence is 17 residues long.